These 22 T cell receptor beta chains originate from one sample sequenced in a study of regulatory T cells in long-lasting Graves disease. Relying on iRepertoire HTBI primers and Arm-PCR of CDR3 regions, the team built TCR beta libraries. TCRdb used MiXCR to reprocess the multiplex PCR reads, holding one entry per CDR3 protein. The data show roughly 420,000 distinct CDR3 sequences, with about a sixth seen just once and under 30% held by the top ten. Time point given: newly diagnosed GD, antithyroid drugs for less than 3 months. The authors made the TCR library using RNA they extracted from PBMCs. The data also belong to a second study, concerning T cells in Graves' hyperthyroidism and ophthalmopathy.

The material was peripheral blood mononuclear cells (PBMCs), obtained at new diagnosis, from a patient treated with antithyroid drugs. These receptors were obtained from a young woman with Graves disease.

The chain combines TRBV20-1 with TRBJ1-5; no reliable D call. V was pared by 3 bases and J by 4 bases, with 7 bases between. The CDR3 totals 12 residues. In germline, CDR1 is DFQATT, CDR2 SNEGSKA (reference sequence). The CDR3 sequence is CSASQTNQPQHF. In nucleotides, the CDR3 is TGCAGTGCTAGTCAGACGAATCAGCCCCAGCATTTT.

This chain uses TRBV15 with TRBJ1-2, with 7 bases that match TRBD1. J lost 4 bases, V lost 4 bases, and 3 bases had no gene match. CDR1 is LNHNV, CDR2 YYDKDF, per germline (reference sequence). The CDR3 is 13 residues long. The CDR3 DNA follows: TGTGCCACCAGCAAGACAGGGTTCTATGGCTACACCTTC. Protein: CATSKTGFYGYTF.

In this sample, this clonotype turned up many times. J is TRBJ2-3 and V is TRBV28, with 11 bases that match TRBD1. The CDR3 runs 17 residues. Trimming at V came to 6 bases and at J to 6 bases, leaving 14 bases not matched to a gene. CDR1 MDHEN and CDR2 SYDVKM come from the germline V gene. The DNA for the CDR3 is TGTGCCAGCAGATCCCCTCCCGGGACAGGGGGTCGGGATACGCAGTATTTT. Protein sequence: CASRSPPGTGGRDTQYF.

This clonotype was observed many times. V is TRBV20-1 and J is TRBJ2-4; 11 bases agree with TRBD2. Germline-derived CDR1 and CDR2 are DFQATT and SNEGSKA (reference sequence). V was pared by 6 bases and J by 9 bases, with 7 bases of the junction left unmatched. This CDR3 spans 13 amino acids. The CDR3 DNA is TGCAGTGCCGTAGCGGGAGGGCAGAGCATTCAGTACTTC. As protein: CSAVAGGQSIQYF.

The chain uses TRBV7-2 and TRBJ1-2, with no clear D. V was pared by 6 bases and J by 5 bases, with 10 bases between. Germline-derived CDR1 and CDR2 are SGHTA and FQGNSA. The CDR3 spans 12 residues. The CDR3 DNA is TGTGCCAGCAGGCCCCTCGTTTATGGCTACACCTTC. Amino acids: CASRPLVYGYTF.

This clonotype was counted many times. The V gene is TRBV6-2 or TRBV6-3, the J gene TRBJ1-2, with 7 bases matching TRBD1. This CDR3 is 14 amino acids long. V was clipped by 6 bases and J by 2 bases; unmatched bases: 6. Germline V gene sequence: CDR1 MNHEY, CDR2 SVGEGT. The CDR3: CASSRDRKNYGYTF. Here the CDR3 DNA reads TGTGCCAGCAGCCGGGACAGAAAGAACTATGGCTACACCTTC.

The table lists this clonotype with many counts. V usage is TRBV7-9 and J usage is TRBJ2-3; a weak D match, TRBD2 (6 bases). In germline, CDR1 is SEHNR, CDR2 FQNEAQ (reference sequence). Trimming removed 5 bases from V and 2 bases from J, with 23 bases in between. The CDR3 has 18 amino acids. This CDR3 reads CASSLDLEIAVPTDTQYF. The CDR3 DNA reads as TGTGCCAGCAGCCTAGACTTAGAAATAGCGGTCCCCACAGATACGCAGTATTTT.

The table lists this clonotype with many counts. The rearrangement links TRBV2 to TRBJ2-1; 9 bases line up with TRBD2. Germline V lookup: CDR1 SNHLY, CDR2 FYNNEI. Germline trimming cut 1 base from V and 4 bases from J; bases unmatched to any gene: 5. The CDR3 totals 16 residues. The CDR3 protein is CASSEVLAGKYNEQFF. CDR3 nucleotides: TGTGCCAGCAGTGAAGTACTAGCGGGCAAGTACAATGAGCAGTTCTTC.

This clonotype has a count of ten or more. The CDR3 reads CASSAGTGGMNTEAFF. The CDR3 coding sequence is TGTGCCAGCAGCGCCGGGACAGGGGGCATGAACACTGAAGCTTTCTTT. V usage is TRBV11-2 and J usage is TRBJ1-1, with 12 bases matching TRBD1. This CDR3 region has 16 residues. In germline, CDR1 is SGHAT, CDR2 FQNNGV. Germline trimming cut 5 bases from V and 0 bases from J; bases unmatched to any gene: 4.

This clonotype was seen more than once but under ten times. The junction differs from germline at one of its ends, possibly a read error. The V and J genes are TRBV6-5 and TRBJ2-7; D remains unclear. CDR1 is MNHEY and CDR2 is SVGAGI in the germline V gene. This CDR3 contains 16 residues. The CDR3 loop is CASSYISSEYSYGQYF. CDR3 nucleotides: TGTGCCAGCAGTTACATCTCTTCCGAATACTCCTACGGGCAGTACTTC.

This clonotype was counted at least ten times. V is TRBV2 and J is TRBJ2-7, with D possibly matching TRBD1 (6 bases). V lost 3 bases to trimming and J lost 4 bases, with 13 bases between them. CDR3 length: 14 amino acids. Germline CDR1 reads SNHLY; CDR2 reads FYNNEI. The CDR3 protein is CASSEAGVGYEQYF. The CDR3 DNA sequence: TGTGCCAGCAGTGAGGCAGGGGTGGGGTACGAGCAGTACTTC.

This clonotype was seen a handful of times. The gene calls are TRBV6-5 and TRBJ2-7, with a tentative D call TRBD1 (5 bases). The V end was cut by 0 bases, the J end by 5 bases, with 11 bases between. The CDR3 is 14 amino acids. Germline lookup yields CDR1 MNHEY and CDR2 SVGAGI. CDR3 protein: CASSYSRWTNEQYF. The CDR3 DNA is TGTGCCAGCAGTTACTCCAGGTGGACAAACGAGCAGTACTTC.

A few counts support this clonotype. The chain uses TRBV20-1 and TRBJ2-5; D unclear. V lost 3 bases, J lost 6 bases, and 14 bases lay in between. From germline, CDR1 is DFQATT and CDR2 SNEGSKA (reference sequence). The CDR3 contains 13 residues. Here the CDR3 DNA reads TGCAGTGCTAGTGGAGTGGGCGATAAGACCCAGTACTTC. Encoded protein: CSASGVGDKTQYF.

This clonotype was observed many times. The V call is TRBV7-2, the J call TRBJ2-1; TRBD2 matches at 9 bases. There are 18 residues in the CDR3. Germline CDR1 and CDR2: SGHTA and FQGNSA. J was trimmed by 0 bases and V by 0 bases; bases with no gene match: 6. The CDR3 bases are TGTGCCAGCAGCTTAGCTAGCCTTAGCGGGAGCTCCTACAATGAGCAGTTCTTC. It codes for CASSLASLSGSSYNEQFF.

This clonotype was seen more than once but under ten times. Sequence at one end of the junction differs from germline and may be a read error. This rearrangement joins TRBV11-2 to TRBJ2-7; 7 positions match TRBD1. Germline assignment: CDR1 SGHAT and CDR2 FQNNGV. The CDR3 spans 13 residues. The CDR3 spells CASSPGTEYAQYF. DNA of the CDR3: TGTGCCAGCAGCCCTGGGACAGAGTACGCGCAGTACTTC.

V and J are TRBV20-1 and TRBJ2-1, with D possibly being TRBD1 (6 bases). CDR3 length: 17 residues. Germline CDR1 and CDR2: DFQATT and SNEGSKA (reference sequence). V was pared by 2 bases and J by 0 bases, with 17 bases between. The chain's CDR3 is CSARPLGDTNSYNEQFF. DNA for the CDR3: TGCAGTGCTAGACCACTAGGGGACACAAACTCCTACAATGAGCAGTTCTTC.

In this sample, this clonotype turned up many times. CDR3 DNA: TGTGCCAGCAGTTTCTTCGCCGGAAATTCACCCCTCCACTTT. Its protein is CASSFFAGNSPLHF. The genes are TRBV28 and TRBJ1-6; the D is unclear. V lost 3 bases and J 7 bases, leaving 10 bases between the germline ends. In germline, CDR1 is MDHEN, CDR2 SYDVKM. The length of the CDR3 is 14 residues.

The chain couples TRBV4-2 to TRBJ2-2; D remains ambiguous. Per the germline V gene, CDR1 is LGHNA and CDR2 is YNFKEQ. CDR3 size: 20 residues. Between the trimmed V and J ends, which lost 0 bases and 2 bases, there was a span of 22 bases. CDR3 nucleotides: TGTGCCAGCAGCCAAGATCTCCTGGCACGGCGGTACGCCAACACCGGGGAGCTGTTTTTT. Translated, it gives CASSQDLLARRYANTGELFF.

Many counts were recorded for this clonotype. This chain links TRBV29-1 with TRBJ2-5, with 7 bases lining up with TRBD1. The CDR3 extends over 11 amino acids. In germline, CDR1 is SQVTM, CDR2 ANQGSEA. J was trimmed by 14 bases and V by 4 bases; bases with no gene match: 10. The CDR3 nucleotides read TGCAGCGTTGGCCACCAGACAGGGCCCTACTTC. Protein sequence: CSVGHQTGPYF.

This clonotype has only a few counts. The rearrangement joins TRBV27 to TRBJ2-3; the match to TRBD2 covers 14 bases. The V segment lost 5 bases and the J segment 0 bases; nucleotides outside the gene matches: 4. The germline V gene encodes CDR1 MNHEY and CDR2 SMNVEV (reference sequence). The CDR3 is 17 amino acids. CDR3 loop: CASSPGLAGVSTDTQYF. The CDR3 nucleotides are TGTGCCAGCAGTCCGGGACTAGCGGGAGTAAGCACAGATACGCAGTATTTT.

This clonotype was seen repeatedly, ten times or more. The gene calls are TRBV28 and TRBJ2-7; 9 bases map to TRBD2. After removal of 2 bases from V and 2 bases from J, the junction contained 7 bases not matched to a gene. Germline V lookup: CDR1 MDHEN, CDR2 SYDVKM. The length of the CDR3 is 16 residues. Here the CDR3 reads CASSLIAGTSTYEQYF. The CDR3 coding sequence is TGTGCCAGCAGTTTAATTGCCGGGACTAGCACCTACGAGCAGTACTTC. The whole variable domain, filled in from reference TRBV28 and TRBJ2-7, reads DVKVTQSSRYLVKRTGEKVFLECVQDMDHENMFWYRQDPGLGLRLIYFSYDVKMKEKGDIPEGYSVSREKKERFSLILESASTNQTSMYLCASSLIAGTSTYEQYFGPGTRLTVT.

This clonotype has just a few counts. CDR3 coding DNA: TGCAGTGCTGGGAGCGGAGCCCAAGAGACCCAGTACTTC. Translation gives CSAGSGAQETQYF. The chain combines TRBV20-1 with TRBJ2-5; TRBD2 is a possible D gene (5 bases). Germline assignment: CDR1 DFQATT and CDR2 SNEGSKA (reference sequence). The CDR3 totals 13 residues. With 5 bases removed from V and 1 base from J, the gap between germline ends came to 11 bases.